A single sample is the source of the 32 T cell receptor beta chains below, sequenced in a study of T cells in Graves' hyperthyroidism and ophthalmopathy (dated by TCRdb to between 2019 and 2020). Library prep was done by multiplex PCR. Instrument on record: Illumina HiSeq 2000. The TCR beta CDR3 regions were amplified from RNA transcripts. The TCR CDR3 was subjected to a first round of RT-PCR using the HTBI primer set and the Qiagen OneStep RT-PCR kit. TCRdb trimmed public reads at Q25 via fastp, called clones via MiXCR and kept in-frame beta chains. Rows are unified per CDR3 protein, each entry keeping the most common DNA and genes. This sample is represented by some 800,000 distinct CDR3 sequences; 38% of them were singletons. 8.9% of the sample is in the top ten clones. Sequencing was performed on blood. The source is a young man with Graves' hyperthyroidism.

As to this clonotype: One base away lies a much larger clone, so this may be a sequencing read error. J is TRBJ2-7 and V is TRBV29-1, with TRBD2 identical over 8 bases. From germline, CDR1 is SQVTM and CDR2 ANQGSEA. The CDR3 totals 13 residues. V gave up 6 bases and J gave up 6 bases; unmatched junction bases: 10. The DNA for the CDR3 is TGCAGCGTGCCGGCCAGCGGGAGTTCCGAGCAGTACTTC. Protein sequence: CSVPASGSSEQYF.

This clonotype was observed at least ten times. The chain carries TRBV20-1 and TRBJ2-2, with 11 bases identical to TRBD2. Looked up from germline, CDR1 is DFQATT and CDR2 is SNEGSKA (reference sequence). The junction had 6 bases not matched to a gene; V was cut back by 2 bases and J by 4 bases. The CDR3 has 16 residues. CDR3 in DNA: TGCAGTGCTAGACCGACTAGCGGGGCGACCACCGGGGAGCTGTTTTTT. Translated, it gives CSARPTSGATTGELFF.

This clonotype was seen a handful of times. The chain uses TRBV7-9 and TRBJ2-7; 8 positions match TRBD1. CDR1 SEHNR and CDR2 FQNEAQ come from the germline V gene (reference sequence). This CDR3 comprises 15 residues. V lost 5 bases, J lost 7 bases, and 13 bases stayed unmatched. CDR3 in amino acids: CASSPTPVQGGEQYF. For the CDR3, the DNA is TGTGCCAGCAGCCCTACCCCGGTACAGGGGGGTGAGCAGTACTTC.

J is TRBJ1-2 and V is TRBV7-6; 8 bases map to TRBD1. The CDR3 runs 13 residues. Trimming removed 2 bases from V and 8 bases from J; junction bases left unmatched: 4. Germline CDR1 is SGHVS and CDR2 is FNYEAQ. The CDR3 protein is CASSLNRGGGYTF. Written as DNA, the CDR3 is TGTGCCAGCAGCTTAAACAGGGGGGGGGGCTACACCTTC.

V usage is TRBV11-2 and J usage is TRBJ2-5; tentative D call: TRBD2 (7 bases). Trimming shortened V by 3 bases and J by 4 bases, and 18 bases separated the two germline ends. Germline V gene sequence: CDR1 SGHAT, CDR2 FQNNGV. CDR3 length: 16 residues. CDR3 sequence: CASSLWGGLRRETQYF. The CDR3 nucleotides read TGTGCCAGCAGCTTGTGGGGGGGCTTACGGCGAGAGACCCAGTACTTC.

The chain is built from TRBV9 and TRBJ1-1; a possible D gene is TRBD1 (5 bases). This CDR3 is 15 amino acids long. Germline V CDR1 and CDR2: SGDLS, YYNGEE. The V end was cut by 4 bases, the J end by 5 bases, with 18 bases between. DNA for the CDR3: TGTGCCAGCAGCCCGTACCCAGGCGGGGGGACTGAAGCTTTCTTT. Its protein is CASSPYPGGGTEAFF.

Remarks on this clonotype: This clone may be a read error of a much larger clone one base away. The V gene is TRBV20-1, the J gene TRBJ2-7, with TRBD2 matching 13 bases. The V gene's germline CDR1 is DFQATT and CDR2 SNEGSKA (reference sequence). The CDR3 covers 16 residues. CDR3 in amino acids: CSARGTSGGSSYEQCF. For the CDR3, the DNA is TGCAGTGCTAGAGGGACTAGCGGGGGTAGCTCCTACGAGCAGTGCTTC.

A few counts support this clonotype. The V and J genes are TRBV12-3 or TRBV12-4 and TRBJ1-4; tentatively, D is TRBD1 (5 bases). V lost 6 bases and J 7 bases, leaving 9 bases between the germline ends. This CDR3 is built from 12 residues. As DNA, the CDR3 is TGTGCCAGCAGCCGGACATCTGAAAAACTGTTTTTT. Residues: CASSRTSEKLFF.

This clonotype was detected only a few times. The chain links TRBV12-3 or TRBV12-4 to TRBJ2-7, with no clear D. V lost 10 bases and J lost 4, with 14 bases in between. The CDR3 is made up of 12 amino acids. This CDR3 is CATSVSGYEQYF. DNA for the CDR3: TGTGCCACCTCCGTGAGTGGGTACGAGCAGTACTTC.

V and J are TRBV19 and TRBJ1-1; D remains unclear. This CDR3 comprises 11 residues. Trimming removed 2 bases at V and 8 bases at J, with 6 bases between. Germline values: CDR1 LNHDA, CDR2 SQIVND (reference sequence). In DNA, the CDR3 is TGTGCCAGTAGTATATTGTGGGAAGCTTTCTTT. It yields the protein CASSILWEAFF.

The rearrangement links TRBV16 to TRBJ1-5, with no clear D. Between the trimmed V and J ends, which lost 4 bases and 11 bases, there was a span of 24 bases. The CDR3 spans 16 residues. Germline assignment: CDR1 KGHSY and CDR2 FQNENV. CDR3 sequence (DNA): TGTGCCAGCAGCCCTAGGATTCTCTCGGGGTCCGGAGCCCAGCATTTT. Amino acid sequence: CASSPRILSGSGAQHF. Full variable domain (outside the CDR3, taken from reference TRBV16 and TRBJ1-5): GEEVAQTPKHLVRGEGQKAKLYCAPIKGHSYVFWYQQVLKNEFKFLISFQNENVFDETGMPKERFSAKCLPNSPCSLEIQATKLEDSAVYFCASSPRILSGSGAQHFGDGTRLSIL.

This clonotype has just a few counts. This chain connects TRBV28 to TRBJ2-7; unclear D gene. The CDR3 spans 15 residues. Germline V lookup: CDR1 MDHEN, CDR2 SYDVKM. Trimming shortened V by 7 bases and J by 3 bases, and 19 bases separated the two germline ends. CDR3 coding DNA: TGTGCCAGCACCCCTATCCTAGTTATGGGCTACGAGCAGTACTTC. It encodes CASTPILVMGYEQYF.

Worth noting for this clonotype: This sequence may be a read error, since a much larger clone differs from it by one base. The V gene is TRBV20-1, the J gene TRBJ1-2; 7 bases align to TRBD1. The CDR3 has 13 residues. Germline-derived CDR1 and CDR2 are DFQATT and SNEGSKA (reference sequence). This CDR3 reads CIAWTGGTSGYTF. DNA of the CDR3: TGCATTGCGTGGACAGGTGGTACGAGCGGCTACACCTTC.

This clonotype was counted ten times or more. V usage is TRBV2 and J usage is TRBJ2-5, with TRBD1 identical over 8 bases. Germline V gene sequence: CDR1 SNHLY, CDR2 FYNNEI. Germline trimming cut 7 bases from V and 1 base from J; bases unmatched to any gene: 5. This CDR3 spans 14 amino acids. In DNA, the CDR3 is TGTGCCAGCATGACGGACAGGGCCCAAGAGACCCAGTACTTC. Residues: CASMTDRAQETQYF.

This clonotype has only a few counts. This sequence joins TRBV2 and TRBJ2-2, with TRBD2 identical over 10 bases. Losses at the gene ends were 2 bases for V and 4 bases for J; bases not matched to a gene: 1. From germline, CDR1 is SNHLY and CDR2 FYNNEI. The CDR3 covers 15 residues. The CDR3 sequence is CASSEKRGGTGELFF. In DNA, the CDR3 is TGTGCCAGCAGTGAAAAGCGGGGGGGCACCGGGGAGCTGTTTTTT.

V is TRBV15 and J is TRBJ2-5; 12 bases agree with TRBD2. V lost 2 bases and J lost 4; bases outside the gene matches: 8. Germline assignment: CDR1 LNHNV and CDR2 YYDKDF (reference sequence). This CDR3 contains 17 residues. The CDR3 is CATSRFSAGLAGETQYF. CDR3 nucleotides: TGTGCCACCAGCAGATTTTCTGCGGGACTAGCGGGAGAGACCCAGTACTTC. The full variable domain, rest sourced from reference TRBV15 and TRBJ2-5, is DAMVIQNPRYQVTQFGKPVTLSCSQTLNHNVMYWYQQKSSQAPKLLFHYYDKDFNNEADTPDNFQSRRPNTSFCFLDIRSPGLGDTAMYLCATSRFSAGLAGETQYFGPGTRLLVL.

The rearrangement links TRBV12-3 or TRBV12-4 to TRBJ2-5; the match to TRBD2 covers 9 bases. Trimming removed 3 bases from V and 4 bases from J; junction bases left unmatched: 6. The length of the CDR3 is 15 residues. CDR3 nucleotide sequence: TGTGCCAGCAGTTTTAGCGGGAGTCATGGAGAGACCCAGTACTTC. Translated, it gives CASSFSGSHGETQYF.

This clonotype has a handful of counts. The J gene is TRBJ2-6, the V gene TRBV7-3, with D possibly TRBD1 on 6 matching bases. Trimming left V 5 bases short and J 1 base short, with 12 bases between. CDR3 length: 16 residues. The germline gives CDR1 SGHTA, CDR2 FQGTGA. CDR3 sequence: CASSTPQGSGANVLTF. The CDR3 region has the DNA TGTGCCAGCAGCACTCCACAGGGTTCTGGGGCCAACGTCCTGACTTTC. Supplemented by reference TRBV7-3 and TRBJ2-6, the full variable domain reads GAGVSQTPSNKVTEKGKYVELRCDPISGHTALYWYRQSLGQGPEFLIYFQGTGAADDSGLPNDRFFAVRPEGSVSTLKIQRTERGDSAVYLCASSTPQGSGANVLTFGAGSRLTVL.

This clonotype has at least ten counts. The V and J genes are TRBV7-9 and TRBJ1-1; tentative D call: TRBD1 (5 bases). The V gene lost 1 base and the J gene lost 2 bases, with 11 bases spanning the gap. Germline CDR1 reads SEHNR; CDR2 reads FQNEAQ (reference sequence). This CDR3 contains 15 residues. CDR3 sequence reads: CASSLGDFSNTEAFF. The CDR3, as DNA: TGTGCCAGCAGCTTAGGGGACTTTAGTAACACTGAAGCTTTCTTT.

This clonotype turned up a few times. This sequence joins TRBV19 and TRBJ2-7; the match to TRBD2 covers 12 bases. There are 15 residues in the CDR3. V shed 6 bases, J shed 2 bases, and the junction held 5 bases outside the gene matches. The germline gives CDR1 LNHDA, CDR2 SQIVND (reference sequence). CDR3 in DNA: TGTGCCAGTAGGCTTACTAGCGGGGGGACCTACGAGCAGTACTTC. Residues: CASRLTSGGTYEQYF. The full variable domain, rest sourced from reference TRBV19 and TRBJ2-7, is DGGITQSPKYLFRKEGQNVTLSCEQNLNHDAMYWYRQDPGQGLRLIYYSQIVNDFQKGDIAEGYSVSREKKESFPLTVTSAQKNPTAFYLCASRLTSGGTYEQYFGPGTRLTVT.

This clonotype was recorded many times. The chain links TRBV7-9 to TRBJ1-2; D unclear. V was clipped by 3 bases and J by 4 bases, with 12 bases between them. CDR1 is SEHNR and CDR2 is FQNEAQ in the germline V gene (reference sequence). The CDR3 length is 14 residues. Here the CDR3 reads CASSFTGPTYGYTF. DNA for the CDR3: TGTGCCAGCAGCTTTACCGGGCCCACCTATGGCTACACCTTC. The whole variable domain, filled in from reference TRBV7-9 and TRBJ1-2, reads DTGVSQNPRHKITKRGQNVTFRCDPISEHNRLYWYRQTLGQGPEFLTYFQNEAQLEKSRLLSDRFSAERPKGSFSTLEIQRTEQGDSAMYLCASSFTGPTYGYTFGSGTRLTVV.

The chain recombines TRBV20-1 with TRBJ2-3; D tentatively fits TRBD1 or TRBD2 (7 bases each). The CDR3 covers 13 residues. The V end was cut by 5 bases, the J end by 7 bases, with 16 bases between. Germline V gene lookup returns CDR1 DFQATT and CDR2 SNEGSKA (reference sequence). The CDR3 is CSALRQGGNTQYF. The CDR3 DNA sequence: TGCAGTGCTCTCCGACAGGGAGGGAATACGCAGTATTTT.

The genes are TRBV30 and TRBJ1-6, with 7 bases lining up with TRBD1. J gave up 10 bases and V 3 bases, and 6 bases lay outside the gene matches. The CDR3 extends over 13 amino acids. Germline V CDR1 and CDR2: GTSNPN, SVGIG (reference sequence). This chain's CDR3 is CAWRTGVRSPLHF. CDR3 nucleotides: TGTGCCTGGAGAACAGGGGTTCGGTCACCCCTCCACTTT. Full variable domain (rest looked up from reference TRBV30 and TRBJ1-6): SQTIHQWPATLVQPVGSPLSLECTVEGTSNPNLYWYRQAAGRGLQLLFYSVGIGQISSEVPQNLSASRPQDRQFILSSKKLLLSDSGFYLCAWRTGVRSPLHFGNGTRLTVT.

The gene calls are TRBV2 and TRBJ1-6; TRBD1 might be the D (5 bases). CDR1 and CDR2 from the germline V gene are SNHLY and FYNNEI. V shed 6 bases and J shed 4 bases, with 10 bases lying between them. The CDR3 loop spans 14 amino acids. CDR3 sequence: CASRRTGYNSPLHF. In DNA form, the CDR3 reads TGTGCCAGCAGACGCACAGGATATAATTCACCCCTCCACTTT.

The chain uses TRBV5-1 and TRBJ2-2, with 11 bases matching TRBD1. The CDR3 covers 17 residues. V shed 3 bases and J 5 bases; nucleotides not matched to a gene: 9. The germline V gene encodes CDR1 SGHRS and CDR2 YFSETQ. As DNA, the CDR3 is TGCGCCAGCAGCTCAAGGACAGGGGGCGCAAGAACCGGGGAGCTGTTTTTT. Translated, it gives CASSSRTGGARTGELFF.

This clonotype was seen only a few times. This chain joins TRBV5-1 and TRBJ1-1; possible D gene TRBD1, 6 bases. The CDR3 has 13 amino acids. The germline CDR1 and CDR2 sequences are SGHRS and YFSETQ. Trimming left V 0 bases short and J 7 bases short, with 10 bases between. CDR3 region: CASSLGTVGEAFF. As DNA, the CDR3 is TGCGCCAGCAGCTTGGGGACAGTGGGTGAAGCTTTCTTT.

In this sample, this clonotype turned up a few times. This chain links TRBV7-2 with TRBJ1-5; a weak D match, TRBD1 (6 bases). V lost 4 bases to trimming and J lost 0 bases, with 13 bases between them. Germline V lookup: CDR1 SGHTA, CDR2 FQGNSA. The CDR3 spans 16 residues. CDR3 sequence reads: CASSSRDNHSNQPQHF. For the CDR3, the DNA is TGTGCCAGCAGCTCAAGGGACAATCATAGCAATCAGCCCCAGCATTTT.

This clonotype has ten or more counts. The rearrangement joins TRBV2 to TRBJ1-2, with D unresolved. CDR3 size: 14 residues. The germline V and J ends were trimmed by 5 bases and 0 bases, with 10 bases remaining between them. Looked up from germline, CDR1 is SNHLY and CDR2 is FYNNEI. CDR3 residues: CASSPDFSNYGYTF. In nucleotides, the CDR3 is TGTGCCAGCAGTCCGGACTTTTCTAACTATGGCTACACCTTC.

This clonotype was detected many times. This sequence joins TRBV29-1 and TRBJ2-7; 12 positions match TRBD1. V lost 5 bases to trimming and J lost 5 bases; unmatched junction nucleotides: 4. CDR1 is SQVTM and CDR2 is ANQGSEA in the germline V gene. This CDR3 has 13 amino acids. This CDR3 reads CSVWGQGANEQYF. In DNA, the CDR3 is TGCAGCGTTTGGGGACAGGGGGCCAACGAGCAGTACTTC.

The V gene is TRBV2, the J gene TRBJ1-2, with D possibly TRBD1 on 5 matching bases. The CDR3 has 15 residues. The germline V gene has CDR1 SNHLY and CDR2 FYNNEI. V was trimmed by 11 bases and J by 0 bases, leaving 19 bases between them. The CDR3 nucleotides are TGTGCCGGCGGGGGGGGACGGACGCCTAACTATGGCTACACCTTC. Its protein product is CAGGGGRTPNYGYTF.

The V and J genes are TRBV29-1 and TRBJ1-1, with unresolved D. Between the trimmed V and J ends, which lost 7 bases and 4 bases, there was a span of 7 bases. The length of the CDR3 is 10 residues. Germline lookup yields CDR1 SQVTM and CDR2 ANQGSEA. The CDR3 coding sequence is TGCAGCGCCATGGGCACTGAAGCTTTCTTT. The encoded protein is CSAMGTEAFF.

CDR3 loop: CATRGTGNNQPQHF. The DNA of the CDR3 is TGTGCCACCAGAGGTACAGGGAACAATCAGCCCCAGCATTTT. The chain combines TRBV24-1 with TRBJ1-5; D possibly corresponds to TRBD1 (6 bases). The CDR3 runs to 14 residues. Trimming pared 7 bases from V and 3 bases from J, leaving 12 bases between. The germline V gene encodes CDR1 KGHDR and CDR2 SFDVKD.